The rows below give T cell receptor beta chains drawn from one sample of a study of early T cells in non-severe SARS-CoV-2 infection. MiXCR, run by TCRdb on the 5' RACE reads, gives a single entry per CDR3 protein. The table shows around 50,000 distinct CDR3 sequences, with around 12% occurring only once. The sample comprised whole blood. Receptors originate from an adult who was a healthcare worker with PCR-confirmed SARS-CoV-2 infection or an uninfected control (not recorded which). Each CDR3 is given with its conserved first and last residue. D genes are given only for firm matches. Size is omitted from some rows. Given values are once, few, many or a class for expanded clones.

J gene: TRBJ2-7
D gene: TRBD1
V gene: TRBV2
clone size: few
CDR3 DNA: TGTGCCAGCAGTGAAAGGACAGGGATCCACGAGCAGTACTTC
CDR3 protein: CASSERTGIHEQYF

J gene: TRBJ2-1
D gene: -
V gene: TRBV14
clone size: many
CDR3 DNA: TGTGCCAGCAGCCTGAGGGGGGGCCTAATCAATGAGCAGTTCTTC
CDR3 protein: CASSLRGGLINEQFF

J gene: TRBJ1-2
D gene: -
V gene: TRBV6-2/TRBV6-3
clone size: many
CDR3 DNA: TGTGCCAGCAGTCGGGGGGAGACAGGAGCCTCCTATGGCTACACCTTC
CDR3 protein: CASSRGETGASYGYTF

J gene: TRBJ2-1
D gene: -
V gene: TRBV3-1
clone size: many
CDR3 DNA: TGTGCCAGCAGCTACTTAGGCAATGAGCAGTTCTTC
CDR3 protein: CASSYLGNEQFF

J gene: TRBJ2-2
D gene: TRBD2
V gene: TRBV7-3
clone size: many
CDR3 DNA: TGTGCCAGCAGCTTATCGGGACTAGCCTTCCACGGGGAGCTGTTTTTT
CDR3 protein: CASSLSGLAFHGELFF

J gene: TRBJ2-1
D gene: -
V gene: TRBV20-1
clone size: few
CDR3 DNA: TGCAGTGCCCCCCTCGAAAGTCTAGCGAACGATGAGCAGTTCTTC
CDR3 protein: CSAPLESLANDEQFF

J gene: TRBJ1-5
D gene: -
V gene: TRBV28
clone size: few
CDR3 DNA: TGTGCCAGCTTAAGGGGCGGGATGCAGCCCCAGCATTTT
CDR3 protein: CASLRGGMQPQHF

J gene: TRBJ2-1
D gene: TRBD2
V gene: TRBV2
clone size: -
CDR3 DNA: TGTGCCAGCAGTGAGGCTAGCGGATACAATGAGCAGTTCTTC
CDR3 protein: CASSEASGYNEQFF

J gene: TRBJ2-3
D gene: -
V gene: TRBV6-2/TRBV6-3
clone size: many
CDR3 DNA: TGTGCCAGCAGTTACGGGACACAGAGCACAGATACGCAGTATTTT
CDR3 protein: CASSYGTQSTDTQYF

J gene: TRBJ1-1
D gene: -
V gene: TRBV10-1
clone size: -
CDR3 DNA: TGCGCCAGCAAGCCAGGGATGAACACTGAAGCTTTCTTT
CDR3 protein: CASKPGMNTEAFF

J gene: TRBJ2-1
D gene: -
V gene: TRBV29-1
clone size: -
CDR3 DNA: TGCAGCGTTATTGTATTCGATGAGCAGTTCTTC
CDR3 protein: CSVIVFDEQFF

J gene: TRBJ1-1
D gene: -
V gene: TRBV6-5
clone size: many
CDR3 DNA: TGTGCCAGCAGTTACTCAACAGGGAACACTGAAGCTTTCTTT
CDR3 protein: CASSYSTGNTEAFF

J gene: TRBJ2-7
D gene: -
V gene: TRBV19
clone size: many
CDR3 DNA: TGTGCCAGTAGCGGTACCGGGACATCGGACGAGCAGTACTTC
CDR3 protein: CASSGTGTSDEQYF

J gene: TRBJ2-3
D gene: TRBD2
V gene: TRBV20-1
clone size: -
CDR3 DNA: TGCAGTGCTAGAGGGCTAGCGGGGAACACAGATACGCAGTATTTT
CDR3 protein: CSARGLAGNTDTQYF

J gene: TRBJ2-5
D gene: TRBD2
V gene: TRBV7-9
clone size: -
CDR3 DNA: TGTGCCAGCAGCGAGATTTCAAGGGAGGGTGAGACCCAGTACTTC
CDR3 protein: CASSEISREGETQYF

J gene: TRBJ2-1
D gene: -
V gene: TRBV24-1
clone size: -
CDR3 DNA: TGTGCCACCAGTGTAACAGGGTTAAACAATGAGCAGTTCTTC
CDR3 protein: CATSVTGLNNEQFF

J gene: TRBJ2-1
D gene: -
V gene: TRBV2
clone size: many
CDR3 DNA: TGTGCCAGCAGCCAAGGGGGAGGATACAATGAGCAGTTCTTC
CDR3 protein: CASSQGGGYNEQFF

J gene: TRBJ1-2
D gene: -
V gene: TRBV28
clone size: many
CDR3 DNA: TGTGCCAGCAGTTTAAGGGACTCAGATGGCTACACCTTC
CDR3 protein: CASSLRDSDGYTF

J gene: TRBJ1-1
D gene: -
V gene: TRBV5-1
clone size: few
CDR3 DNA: TGCGCCAGCAGCTTGGATCAACCGGCGAGTTACACTGAAGCTTTCTTT
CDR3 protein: CASSLDQPASYTEAFF

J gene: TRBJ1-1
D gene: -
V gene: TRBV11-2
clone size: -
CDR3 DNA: TGTGCCAGCGGCTTCTATCCTAGGGGGGGGAACACTGAAGCTTTCTTT
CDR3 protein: CASGFYPRGGNTEAFF

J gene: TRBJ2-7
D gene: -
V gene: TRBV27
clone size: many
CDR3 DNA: TGTGCCAGCAGTTTATCATTGACAGGATCCTACGAGCAGTACTTC
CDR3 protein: CASSLSLTGSYEQYF

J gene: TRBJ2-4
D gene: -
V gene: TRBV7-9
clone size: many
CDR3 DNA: TGTGCCAGCAGCTTAGAAGGAGGGTCCCCGTGGCAAAACATTCAGTACTTC
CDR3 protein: CASSLEGGSPWQNIQYF

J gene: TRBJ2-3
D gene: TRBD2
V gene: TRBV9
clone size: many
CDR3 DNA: TGTGCCAGCAGCGTAGACAGCGGGAGGGCGGCAGATACGCAGTATTTT
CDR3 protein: CASSVDSGRAADTQYF

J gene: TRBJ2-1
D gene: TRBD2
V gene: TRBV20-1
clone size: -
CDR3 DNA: TGCAGTGCTGGAAGCATGACTAGCGGGAGGGATGAGCAGTTCTTC
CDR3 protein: CSAGSMTSGRDEQFF

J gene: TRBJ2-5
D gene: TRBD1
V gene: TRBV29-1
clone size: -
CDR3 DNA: TGCAGCGTTGGCACAGGGGGCTGGGAGACCCAGTACTTC
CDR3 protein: CSVGTGGWETQYF

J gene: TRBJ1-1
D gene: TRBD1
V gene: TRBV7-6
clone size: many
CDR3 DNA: TGTGCCAGCAGCCCTGGGGGGGACAGTAAAGCTTTCTTT
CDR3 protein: CASSPGGDSKAFF